These T cell receptor beta chains were read from a single sample in a study of T cell responses to AZD1222 COVID-19 vaccine. TCRdb's table, derived via immunoSEQ multiplex PCR, lists solely in-frame clones and lacks some. The top ten clones hold around 2.3% of a sample with approximately 150,000 clones, 92% of them seen once. The sample was peripheral blood, taken on day 0 of AZD1222 vaccination. The origin of the receptors is an adult in good health. The CDR3 runs from the conserved cysteine through the conserved F or W. Fields, in order: CDR3 length, V gene, J gene, clone size, D gene, CDR3 protein, CDR3 DNA. A D gene is named only where the DNA matches it firmly. A row's size may be missing; if present it is once, few, many or a size class.

11	TRBV12-3/TRBV12-4	TRBJ2-7	.	.	CASSLEHEQYF	TGTGCCAGCAGTTTGGAGCACGAGCAGTACTTC
11	TRBV29-1	TRBJ2-1	.	.	CSVERSNEQFF	TGCAGCGTGGAGAGGAGCAATGAGCAGTTCTTC
12	TRBV11-2	TRBJ2-3	.	.	CASSLGGPTQYF	TGTGCCAGCAGCTTAGGGGGGCCGACGCAGTATTTT
14	TRBV27	TRBJ2-7	once	TRBD1	CASMRQGVPYEQYF	TGTGCCAGCATGAGACAGGGCGTTCCCTACGAGCAGTACTTC
16	TRBV10-3	TRBJ1-4	.	.	CAISESRGAPNEKLFF	TGTGCCATCAGTGAGTCGAGGGGGGCACCTAATGAAAAACTGTTTTTT
13	TRBV30	TRBJ1-5	.	TRBD1	CAWNRGQGQPQHF	TGTGCCTGGAACAGGGGGCAGGGTCAGCCCCAGCATTTT
15	TRBV28	TRBJ1-5	.	TRBD1	CASSLPGQGTQPQHF	TGTGCCAGCAGTCTACCGGGACAGGGAACTCAGCCCCAGCATTTT
15	TRBV7-8	TRBJ1-6	.	.	CASSLVGIANSPLHF	TGTGCCAGCAGCTTAGTAGGGATAGCGAATTCACCCCTCCACTTT
14	TRBV6-6	TRBJ2-7	.	.	CASSFLAQSREQYF	TGTGCCAGCAGTTTCTTGGCCCAGTCCCGCGAGCAGTACTTC
11	TRBV5-4	TRBJ2-7	.	.	CASSREYEQYF	TGTGCCAGCAGCAGGGAATACGAGCAGTACTTC
13	TRBV10-3	TRBJ1-2	once	TRBD1	CAITSGQSYGYTF	TGTGCCATCACCTCGGGACAGTCCTATGGCTACACCTTC